What follows describes a single TCR beta chain. This CDR3 has 16 residues. Germline V gene lookup returns CDR1 LNHDA and CDR2 SQIVND (reference sequence). V lost 1 base and J lost 7; bases outside the gene matches: 13. These data are taken from a study of OX40 agonist ivuxolimab in advanced cancers. Produced via immunoSEQ multiplex PCR; TCRdb's table is partial and in-frame only. Of tens of thousands of clones in the sample, around 90% were seen once. The chain joins TRBV19 to TRBJ2-7; 7 bases match TRBD2. The material was CD4+ or CD8+ T cells sorted from blood, obtained in a trial of the OX40 agonist ivuxolimab. The clonotype was recovered from an adult with an advanced solid tumor such as melanoma, head and neck, liver or kidney cancer. Here the CDR3 DNA reads TGTGCCAGTAGTATAGTCTACGGGCTAAAGCGGGGAGAGCAGTACTTC. As protein: CASSIVYGLKRGEQYF.